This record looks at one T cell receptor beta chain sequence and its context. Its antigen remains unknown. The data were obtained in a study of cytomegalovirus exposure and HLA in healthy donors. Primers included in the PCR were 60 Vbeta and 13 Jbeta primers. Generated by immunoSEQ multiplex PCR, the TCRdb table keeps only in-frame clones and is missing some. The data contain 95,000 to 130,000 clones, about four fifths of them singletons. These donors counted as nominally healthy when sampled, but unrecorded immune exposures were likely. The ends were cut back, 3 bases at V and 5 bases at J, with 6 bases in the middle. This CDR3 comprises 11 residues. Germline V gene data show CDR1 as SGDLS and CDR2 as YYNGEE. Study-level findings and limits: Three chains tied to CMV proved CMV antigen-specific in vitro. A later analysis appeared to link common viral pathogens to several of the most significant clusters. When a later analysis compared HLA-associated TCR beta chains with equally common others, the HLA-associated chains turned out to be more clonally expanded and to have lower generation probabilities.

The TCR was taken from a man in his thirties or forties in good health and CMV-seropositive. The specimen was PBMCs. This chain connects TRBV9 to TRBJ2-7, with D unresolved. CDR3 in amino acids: CASSGANEQYF. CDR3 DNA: TGTGCCAGCAGCGGCGCTAACGAGCAGTACTTC.